These 14 T cell receptor beta chains originate from one sample sequenced in a study of regulatory T cells in long-lasting Graves disease. This sample's time point: newly diagnosed GD, antithyroid drugs for less than 3 months. From PBMCs, RNA was extracted and then used to make the TCR library. Arm-PCR of CDR3 regions with iRepertoire HTBI primers generated TCR beta libraries. Using its own MiXCR run on the multiplex PCR reads, TCRdb lists one record per CDR3 protein. The table has 420,000 or so distinct CDR3 sequences, about a sixth seen once. The same data also went into a second study, on T cells in Graves' hyperthyroidism and ophthalmopathy.

The sample consisted of peripheral blood mononuclear cells (PBMCs), taken at new diagnosis, from a patient treated with antithyroid drugs. The receptor set was obtained from a woman aged 18-29 years with Graves disease.

The chain links TRBV7-9 to TRBJ2-3, with D perhaps matching TRBD1 (5 bases). This CDR3 has 16 amino acids. Germline V gene data show CDR1 as SEHNR and CDR2 as FQNEAQ (reference sequence). V was trimmed by 1 base and J by 10 bases, leaving 21 bases between them. CDR3 bases: TGTGCCAGCAGCTTAGGGACAACCACCCCCCAGGCAGCGCAGTATTTT. Translated, it gives CASSLGTTTPQAAQYF.

This clonotype was found many times. The chain joins TRBV29-1 to TRBJ2-7; TRBD1 agrees at 8 bases. J gave up 6 bases and V 0 bases, and 7 bases lay outside the gene matches. The germline V gene encodes CDR1 SQVTM and CDR2 ANQGSEA. The CDR3 runs to 14 residues. As DNA, the CDR3 is TGCAGCGTTGAAGATCGCAGGGGGCACGGCGAGCAGTACTTC. This sequence encodes CSVEDRRGHGEQYF.

The rearrangement uses TRBV3-1 and TRBJ2-1, with 8 nucleotides matching TRBD1. The CDR3 loop spans 16 amino acids. Losses at the gene ends were 5 bases for V and 7 bases for J; bases not matched to a gene: 13. Looked up from germline, CDR1 is LGHDT and CDR2 is YNNKEL (reference sequence). The CDR3 nucleotides read TGTGCCAGCAGCTTAAGGACAGGGAGGTTTGGGAATGAGCAGTTCTTC. It codes for CASSLRTGRFGNEQFF.

This clonotype was seen repeatedly, ten times or more. V gene TRBV2 combines with J gene TRBJ2-1; possibly TRBD2 for D (5 bases). Germline V gene sequence: CDR1 SNHLY, CDR2 FYNNEI. The ends were cut back, 6 bases at V and 10 bases at J, with 13 bases in the middle. The CDR3 consists of 12 residues. The CDR3 is CASRSLAREQFF. The DNA of the CDR3 is TGTGCCAGCAGGTCGTTAGCGCGAGAGCAGTTCTTC.

This clonotype was seen a handful of times. This chain connects TRBV28 to TRBJ2-7; 9 bases are shared with TRBD2. From germline, CDR1 is MDHEN and CDR2 SYDVKM. This CDR3 spans 12 amino acids. V trimming: 7 bases; J trimming: 12 bases; junction bases outside the gene matches: 10. The chain's CDR3 is CASITAGGSAYF. As DNA, the CDR3 is TGTGCCAGCATTACGGCGGGGGGGTCGGCGTACTTC.

The V and J genes are TRBV5-4 and TRBJ2-2; D not resolved. Germline loops: CDR1 SGHNT, CDR2 YYREEE (reference sequence). V was cut by 2 bases and J by 6 bases, with 11 bases left in between. The length of the CDR3 is 14 residues. The CDR3 protein is CASSFTLRSGELFF. The CDR3 DNA sequence: TGTGCCAGCAGCTTTACCCTACGATCCGGGGAGCTGTTTTTT.

This clonotype was observed many times. This rearrangement joins TRBV6-5 to TRBJ2-7; 8 bases agree with TRBD1. The CDR3 runs to 12 residues. From germline, CDR1 is MNHEY and CDR2 SVGAGI. The ends lost 4 bases at V and 12 bases at J; junction bases unmatched: 8. CDR3 in DNA: TGTGCCAGCAGTTTGGACAGGGTTGAGTTGTACTTC. This translates into CASSLDRVELYF.

This clonotype appeared many times. V gene TRBV6-5 combines with J gene TRBJ2-7; TRBD2 aligns across 8 bases. CDR3 size: 16 residues. J gave up 3 bases and V 0 bases, and 7 bases lay outside the gene matches. The V gene's germline CDR1 is MNHEY and CDR2 SVGAGI. The CDR3 sequence: CASSYSFPGLGYEQYF. The CDR3 DNA sequence: TGTGCCAGCAGTTACTCGTTTCCGGGACTAGGCTACGAGCAGTACTTC.

By share of the sample, this clonotype is medium-sized (0.01 to 0.1%). The J gene is TRBJ2-5, the V gene TRBV28; 13 bases align to TRBD2. V gave up 5 bases and J gave up 3 bases; unmatched junction bases: 3. Per the germline V gene, CDR1 is MDHEN and CDR2 is SYDVKM. The CDR3 has 15 residues. The CDR3 DNA follows: TGTGCCAGCAGTCGGACTAGCGGGAGTAAAGAGACCCAGTACTTC. Amino acid sequence: CASSRTSGSKETQYF.

This clonotype has ten or more counts. The chain employs TRBV11-3 and TRBJ2-2; 13 nucleotides agree with TRBD2. This CDR3 contains 19 residues. V trimming: 3 bases; J trimming: 4 bases; junction bases outside the gene matches: 11. Germline assignment: CDR1 SGHNT and CDR2 YENEEA. Here the CDR3 reads CASSFKPSGTSGTTGELFF. The CDR3 DNA reads as TGTGCCAGCAGCTTTAAGCCCTCTGGGACTAGCGGGACCACCGGGGAGCTGTTTTTT.

This clonotype occurred a few times. The rearrangement uses TRBV20-1 and TRBJ1-6, with 9 positions matching TRBD1. In germline, CDR1 is DFQATT, CDR2 SNEGSKA (reference sequence). This CDR3 spans 15 amino acids. Trimming took 4 bases from V and 3 from J; bases not matched to a gene: 4. CDR3 DNA: TGCAGTGCTACCCTGACAGGGGGCTATAATTCACCCCTCCACTTT. Its protein is CSATLTGGYNSPLHF.

In its sample, this clonotype was seen many times. The J gene is TRBJ2-1, the V gene TRBV18; 7 nucleotides agree with TRBD2. Per the germline V gene, CDR1 is KGHSH and CDR2 is LQKENI. The CDR3 sequence is 16 residues long. After removal of 2 bases from V and 1 base from J, the junction contained 5 bases not matched to a gene. The CDR3 spells CASSPGRELSYNEQFF. The CDR3 DNA is TGTGCCAGCTCACCAGGGCGGGAGCTGTCCTACAATGAGCAGTTCTTC.

This clonotype was seen ten or more times. The V call is TRBV28, the J call TRBJ1-5, with TRBD1 as a possible D gene (6 bases). Trimming removed 6 bases at V and 3 bases at J, with 9 bases between. Germline-derived CDR1 and CDR2 are MDHEN and SYDVKM. The CDR3 has 13 amino acids. The CDR3 sequence is CASRTGYNQPQHF. CDR3 in DNA: TGTGCCAGCAGGACAGGTTACAATCAGCCCCAGCATTTT.

The V and J genes are TRBV15 and TRBJ2-3, with 7 bases lining up with TRBD1. Germline loops: CDR1 LNHNV, CDR2 YYDKDF (reference sequence). Trimming cost V 5 bases and J 2 bases; bases outside gene matches: 4. CDR3 length: 14 residues. CDR3 DNA sequence: TGTGCCACCAGCCAGGGGGAGTCCACAGATACGCAGTATTTT. Protein sequence: CATSQGESTDTQYF.